Below are 29 T cell receptor beta chains sequenced from a single sample in a study of blood T cells in healthy people across ages. With a J-beta primer mix and a sample-barcoded 5' primer, a second PCR ran 7 to 11 cycles. TCRdb analysed the 5' RACE reads with MiXCR anew, one entry per CDR3 protein. The sample contains over a million distinct CDR3 sequences, 40% to 45% of which appear only once. The sequenced sample consisted of blood. These receptors came from a woman between 18 and 29 years old in good health.

This clonotype was found a few times. This sequence joins TRBV9 and TRBJ2-1, with 13 bases matching TRBD2. Trimming cost V 1 base and J 1 base; bases outside gene matches: 2. The CDR3 has 17 amino acids. CDR1 is SGDLS, CDR2 YYNGEE, per germline. CDR3 residues: CASSVRTSGSSYNEQFF. CDR3 coding DNA: TGTGCCAGCAGCGTAAGGACTAGCGGGAGTTCCTACAATGAGCAGTTCTTC.

The chain is built from TRBV29-1 and TRBJ2-1; D is possibly TRBD1 or TRBD2 (6 bases each). CDR1 and CDR2 (germline): SQVTM, ANQGSEA. The CDR3 length is 12 residues. V was cut by 3 bases and J by 14 bases, with 17 bases left in between. CDR3 region: CSVDNRRRGEFF. CDR3 in DNA: TGCAGCGTTGATAACCGGAGGAGGGGGGAGTTCTTC.

This clonotype was counted between two and nine times. V and J are TRBV6-6 and TRBJ2-1; 7 bases map to TRBD2. The CDR3 is 14 amino acids. Trimming took 8 bases from V and 6 from J; bases not matched to a gene: 10. Germline loops: CDR1 MNHNY, CDR2 SVGAGI (reference sequence). The CDR3 DNA is TGTGCCAGCCTGAGGAGGGAGGGCCTCAATGAGCAGTTCTTC. This codes for CASLRREGLNEQFF.

This clonotype was counted only a few times. This chain connects TRBV7-2 to TRBJ1-1, with a weak D call TRBD1 (5 bases). Between the trimmed V and J ends, which lost 3 bases and 0 bases, there was a span of 11 bases. The CDR3 length is 15 residues. From germline, CDR1 is SGHTA and CDR2 FQGNSA. CDR3 sequence: CASSFVPGMNTEAFF. The CDR3 coding sequence is TGTGCCAGCAGCTTTGTTCCAGGGATGAACACTGAAGCTTTCTTT. Complete variable domain (other parts from reference TRBV7-2 and TRBJ1-1): GAGVSQSPSNKVTEKGKDVELRCDPISGHTALYWYRQSLGQGLEFLIYFQGNSAPDKSGLPSDRFSAERTGGSVSTLTIQRTQQEDSAVYLCASSFVPGMNTEAFFGQGTRLTVV.

This chain joins TRBV12-5 and TRBJ2-3; D ambiguous. The V gene's germline CDR1 is LGHNT and CDR2 FRNRAP. V was shortened by 0 bases and J by 11 bases, with 15 bases between the two germline ends. This CDR3 spans 14 amino acids. The CDR3 DNA follows: TGTGCTAGTGGTTTGGTCCTCACGTCAGCGCTGCAGTATTTT. Protein sequence: CASGLVLTSALQYF.

This chain joins TRBV24-1 and TRBJ2-1; 12 bases fit TRBD2. The CDR3 has 16 residues. V was pared by 1 base and J by 5 bases, with 2 bases of the junction left unmatched. Germline V gene data show CDR1 as KGHDR and CDR2 as SFDVKD. Here the CDR3 DNA reads TGTGCCACCAGTGATTTCTGGACTAGCGGGGACAATGAGCAGTTCTTC. This sequence encodes CATSDFWTSGDNEQFF.

This clonotype was seen more than once but under ten times. The V gene is TRBV29-1, the J gene TRBJ2-1, with 10 positions matching TRBD2. The junction had 13 bases not matched to a gene; V was cut back by 6 bases and J by 8 bases. Germline V gives CDR1 SQVTM, CDR2 ANQGSEA. This CDR3 is built from 15 residues. CDR3 sequence reads: CSVGGLAGVGDEQFF. The CDR3 nucleotides are TGCAGCGTCGGGGGGCTAGCGGGAGTAGGGGATGAGCAGTTCTTC.

This chain connects TRBV10-3 to TRBJ1-4; 7 bases align to TRBD1. The CDR3 has 14 amino acids. Germline-derived CDR1 and CDR2 are ENHRY and SYGVKD. V lost 6 bases and J lost 5; bases outside the gene matches: 6. The CDR3 region has the DNA TGTGCCATCAGCCCCGGGACAGTAAATGAAAAACTGTTTTTT. As protein: CAISPGTVNEKLFF.

This clonotype has just a few counts. V and J are TRBV4-1 and TRBJ2-1; 7 bases agree with TRBD2. V trimming: 1 base; J trimming: 3 bases; junction bases outside the gene matches: 6. CDR1 MGHRA and CDR2 YSYEKL come from the germline V gene. The CDR3 runs to 16 residues. The CDR3 sequence is CASSQGPSGLYNEQFF. For the CDR3, the DNA is TGCGCCAGCAGCCAAGGCCCTAGCGGCCTCTACAATGAGCAGTTCTTC.

The gene calls are TRBV7-2 and TRBJ2-1; D gene ambiguous. The CDR3 covers 14 residues. Germline assignment: CDR1 SGHTA and CDR2 FQGNSA. With 6 bases removed from V and 4 bases from J, the gap between germline ends came to 13 bases. DNA of the CDR3: TGTGCCAGCAGTAATCGGCGGTTGTACAATGAGCAGTTCTTC. Amino acid sequence: CASSNRRLYNEQFF.

The table lists this clonotype with a few counts. This chain links TRBV6-1 with TRBJ2-1; D is undetermined. The CDR3 has 15 amino acids. The germline V gene has CDR1 MNHNS and CDR2 SASEGT. V was pared by 1 base and J by 7 bases, with 14 bases between. The CDR3 reads CASSEVGRPDNEQFF. CDR3 coding DNA: TGTGCCAGCAGTGAAGTGGGCAGGCCTGATAATGAGCAGTTCTTC.

J is TRBJ2-7 and V is TRBV27; 10 positions match TRBD1. CDR1 MNHEY and CDR2 SMNVEV come from the germline V gene (reference sequence). The V segment lost 1 base and the J segment 2 bases; nucleotides outside the gene matches: 2. The CDR3 consists of 15 residues. CDR3 nucleotides: TGTGCCAGCAGTTTATTTGGGACAGGGGCCTACGAGCAGTACTTC. Encoded protein: CASSLFGTGAYEQYF.

This clonotype was observed at least ten times. The chain joins TRBV7-2 to TRBJ2-5; 9 bases line up with TRBD2. CDR1 and CDR2 (germline): SGHTA, FQGNSA. J lost 3 bases, V lost 4 bases, and 6 bases had no gene match. The CDR3 contains 15 residues. CDR3 DNA: TGTGCCAGCAGCTGGACTAGCGCGGACAAAGAGACCCAGTACTTC. As protein: CASSWTSADKETQYF.

The V call is TRBV25-1, the J call TRBJ2-3; TRBD2 matches at 10 bases. The V gene end was trimmed by 8 bases and the J gene end by 4 bases; junction bases not matched to a gene: 9. The CDR3 contains 15 residues. Germline V CDR1 and CDR2: MGHDK, SYGVNS. The CDR3 region is CASSASGRGPDTQYF. The CDR3 coding sequence is TGTGCCAGCTCGGCTAGCGGGAGAGGCCCAGATACGCAGTATTTT.

The rearrangement links TRBV5-1 to TRBJ2-3; 7 nucleotides line up with TRBD2. The CDR3 loop spans 14 amino acids. V was pared by 3 bases and J by 2 bases, with 3 bases of the junction left unmatched. CDR1 and CDR2 (germline): SGHRS, YFSETQ. The CDR3 DNA reads as TGCGCCAGCAGCTCGACTAGCAACACAGATACGCAGTATTTT. Translating it yields CASSSTSNTDTQYF.

CDR3 nucleotides: TGTGCCAGCAGCCCATATCGGACAGGGAGCTCCTACAATGAGCAGTACTTC. This translates into CASSPYRTGSSYNEQYF. The V and J genes are TRBV7-2 and TRBJ2-1; 8 nucleotides match TRBD1. With the DNA end fitting TRBJ2-7 better, the J assignment may be wrong. The length of the CDR3 is 17 residues. Germline V gene sequence: CDR1 SGHTA, CDR2 FQGNSA.

This clonotype was seen more than once but under ten times. V gene TRBV6-2 or TRBV6-3 combines with J gene TRBJ2-7; D remains ambiguous. The CDR3 has 16 amino acids. V was trimmed by 2 bases and J by 0 bases, leaving 14 bases between them. CDR1 and CDR2 (germline): MNHEY, SVGEGT. This chain's CDR3 is CASSYGRDGSSYEQYF. The CDR3 DNA reads as TGTGCCAGCAGTTACGGTCGAGACGGTAGCTCCTACGAGCAGTACTTC.

This clonotype is a singleton in its sample. V usage is TRBV29-1 and J usage is TRBJ2-3; D is ambiguous. CDR3 length: 10 residues. The V and J ends lost 7 bases and 6 bases respectively, with 8 bases between them. Germline assignment: CDR1 SQVTM and CDR2 ANQGSEA. The DNA of the CDR3 is TGCAGCGGGTTTAGGGATACGCAGTATTTT. This encodes CSGFRDTQYF.

This clonotype was found once. J is TRBJ1-3 and V is TRBV10-3, with D tentatively TRBD1 (5 bases). Germline CDR1 and CDR2: ENHRY and SYGVKD. The ends were cut back, 6 bases at V and 15 bases at J, with 15 bases in the middle. The CDR3 is 11 amino acids. The CDR3 loop is CAIREGPASYF. DNA of the CDR3: TGTGCCATCAGGGAGGGACCGGCATCATATTTT.

The chain is built from TRBV2 and TRBJ1-4, with 7 bases matching TRBD1. The germline V gene has CDR1 SNHLY and CDR2 FYNNEI. This CDR3 region has 15 residues. V lost 1 base to trimming and J lost 7 bases; unmatched junction nucleotides: 6. CDR3 coding DNA: TGTGCCAGCAGTGAAGTCCGGACAGGAGGTGAAAAACTGTTTTTT. It specifies CASSEVRTGGEKLFF.

The chain links TRBV4-3 to TRBJ2-5, with D possibly being TRBD2 (6 bases). Matching the DNA end better, TRBJ2-7 makes the J call doubtful. The CDR3 is made up of 15 amino acids. CDR1 is LGHNA, CDR2 YSLEER, per germline. DNA for the CDR3: TGCGCCAGCAGCCAAGACTGGTTCGGGAGAGGCGAGCAGTACTTC. The encoded protein is CASSQDWFGRGEQYF.

The rearrangement joins TRBV27 to TRBJ2-2, with TRBD1 as a possible D gene (6 bases). CDR3 size: 14 residues. CDR1 MNHEY and CDR2 SMNVEV come from the germline V gene (reference sequence). Between the trimmed V and J ends, which lost 1 base and 5 bases, there was a span of 8 bases. The CDR3 sequence is CASSLYQGTGELFF. For the CDR3, the DNA is TGTGCCAGCAGTTTATACCAGGGGACCGGGGAGCTGTTTTTT.

This clonotype was picked up a small number of times. The V and J genes are TRBV9 and TRBJ2-7; the D gene is possibly TRBD1 (5 bases). Trimming stripped 3 bases from V and 2 bases from J, with 18 bases between. The CDR3 has 16 amino acids. CDR1 SGDLS and CDR2 YYNGEE come from the germline V gene. The CDR3 nucleotides are TGTGCCAGCAGCGCCTCACGCGGACAAAATACCTACGAGCAGTACTTC. Translated, it gives CASSASRGQNTYEQYF.

V gene TRBV6-6 combines with J gene TRBJ1-1; D remains ambiguous. CDR1 is MNHNY, CDR2 SVGAGI, per germline (reference sequence). The CDR3 spans 15 residues. V lost 7 bases and J lost 6, with 21 bases in between. The chain's CDR3 is CASTESPLRRAEAFF. CDR3 bases: TGTGCCAGCACTGAGTCCCCCCTTCGGAGGGCTGAAGCTTTCTTT.

The CDR3 DNA is TGTGCCAGCACCCAGGGGTGGAGCGGGGCCCGCACTGAAGCTTTCTTT. This sequence encodes CASTQGWSGARTEAFF. The V and J genes are TRBV6-1 and TRBJ1-1; perhaps TRBD1 as D (6 bases). This CDR3 region has 16 residues. The germline CDR1 and CDR2 sequences are MNHNS and SASEGT. Trimming removed 7 bases from V and 4 bases from J, with 22 bases in between.

The rearrangement links TRBV6-1 to TRBJ2-1; no definite D call. This CDR3 has 18 residues. Deletions cut 1 base from V and 2 bases from J, with 18 bases between. Germline V gene lookup returns CDR1 MNHNS and CDR2 SASEGT. The CDR3 reads CASSEVGVSLNPYNEQFF. The CDR3 nucleotides read TGTGCCAGCAGTGAAGTCGGTGTCAGCCTAAACCCCTACAATGAGCAGTTCTTC.

As regards this clonotype: A much more abundant neighbour one base away suggests this may be a read error. The genes are TRBV12-3 or TRBV12-4 and TRBJ1-2; 7 bases agree with TRBD1. The CDR3 is 12 amino acids. Losses at the gene ends were 10 bases for V and 5 bases for J; bases not matched to a gene: 7. CDR3 DNA: TGTGCCATCAGCTCAGGGGGTTATGGCTACACCTTC. Protein product: CAISSGGYGYTF.

About this clonotype itself: Possible read error: a much larger clone is one base away. The V gene is TRBV6-5, the J gene TRBJ2-2, with 7 positions matching TRBD2. CDR1 is MNHEY, CDR2 SVGAGI, per germline. The CDR3 has 15 amino acids. Germline trimming cut 7 bases from V and 4 bases from J; bases unmatched to any gene: 9. The chain's CDR3 is CASTFGLEATGELFF. CDR3 DNA: TGTGCCAGCACCTTCGGACTAGAAGCCACCGGGGAGCTGTTTTTT.

V is TRBV4-1 and J is TRBJ1-5, with D possibly matching TRBD1 (5 bases). This CDR3 spans 15 amino acids. Trimming cost V 1 base and J 1 base, with 8 bases left between them. CDR1 MGHRA and CDR2 YSYEKL come from the germline V gene. In DNA form, the CDR3 reads TGCGCCAGCAGCCAAGTACAGGAAAGCAATCAGCCCCAGCATTTT. This sequence encodes CASSQVQESNQPQHF.